Sequencing of this T cell receptor (beta chain) was carried out in a study of T cells in Graves' hyperthyroidism and ophthalmopathy. The V end was cut by 6 bases, the J end by 3 bases, with 15 bases between. The germline gives CDR1 DFQATT, CDR2 SNEGSKA (reference sequence). This CDR3 spans 14 amino acids. Study-wide findings and caveats: Blood also carried most thyroid clonotypes expanded above 0.001.

TCR beta CDR3 sequences were amplified from RNA transcripts. First-round RT-PCR with HTBI primers amplified the TCR CDR3 region. Via MiXCR, TCRdb re-called the multiplex PCR reads, giving one row per CDR3 protein. The sample gives a few hundred thousand distinct CDR3 sequences, roughly 18% of which show up once; 17% is in the top ten. This clonotype was found many times. Its antigen is not known. Clinical symptoms, serum thyroxine and TRAb, thyroid ultrasound and orbital computed tomography were used for the diagnoses. Each 10 ml fresh peripheral blood draw supplied the PBMCs. The clonotype comes from a woman between 18 and 29 years old with Graves' ophthalmopathy. The source material was blood. The chain is built from TRBV20-1 and TRBJ2-1, with D maybe TRBD2 (6 bases). The CDR3 nucleotides are TGCAGTGCCGTGTCATACGGGAGCTACAATGAGCAGTTCTTC. This sequence encodes CSAVSYGSYNEQFF.